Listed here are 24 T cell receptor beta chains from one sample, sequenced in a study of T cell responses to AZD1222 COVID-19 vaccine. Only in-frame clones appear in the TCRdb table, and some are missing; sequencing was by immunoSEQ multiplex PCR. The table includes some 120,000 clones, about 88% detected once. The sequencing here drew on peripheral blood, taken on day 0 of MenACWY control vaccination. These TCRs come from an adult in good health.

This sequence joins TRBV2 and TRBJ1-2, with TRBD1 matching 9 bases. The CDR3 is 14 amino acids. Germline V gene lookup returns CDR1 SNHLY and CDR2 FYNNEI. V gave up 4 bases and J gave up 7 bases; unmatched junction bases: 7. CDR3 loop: CASSAGTGFGGYTF. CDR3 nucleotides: TGTGCCAGCAGTGCCGGGACAGGGTTCGGTGGCTACACCTTC.

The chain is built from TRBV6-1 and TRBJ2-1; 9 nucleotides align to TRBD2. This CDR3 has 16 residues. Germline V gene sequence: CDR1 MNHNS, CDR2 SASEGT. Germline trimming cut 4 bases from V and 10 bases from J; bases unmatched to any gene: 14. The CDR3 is CASSALAGRPPLEQFF. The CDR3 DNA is TGTGCCAGCAGTGCCCTAGCGGGACGTCCCCCCTTAGAGCAGTTCTTC.

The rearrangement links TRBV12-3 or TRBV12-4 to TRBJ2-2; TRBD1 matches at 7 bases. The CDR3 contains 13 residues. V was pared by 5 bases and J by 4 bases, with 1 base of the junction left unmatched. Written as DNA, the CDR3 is TGTGCCAGCAGTCCAGGGGGCACCGGGGAGCTGTTTTTT. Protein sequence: CASSPGGTGELFF.

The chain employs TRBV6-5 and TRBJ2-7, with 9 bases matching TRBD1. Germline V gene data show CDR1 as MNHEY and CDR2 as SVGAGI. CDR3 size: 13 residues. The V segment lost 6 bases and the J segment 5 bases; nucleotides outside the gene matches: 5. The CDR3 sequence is CASRGTGSHEQYF. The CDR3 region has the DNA TGTGCCAGCAGGGGGACAGGGAGTCACGAGCAGTACTTC.

CDR3: CASSQGQLLLAHNEQFF. The CDR3 DNA reads as TGTGCCAGCAGCCAAGGTCAGTTACTCCTAGCGCACAATGAGCAGTTCTTC. The chain couples TRBV3-1 (or the pseudogene TRBV3-2) to TRBJ2-1, with D maybe TRBD2 (6 bases). Deletions cut 1 base from V and 5 bases from J, with 18 bases between. Germline CDR1 is LGHDT and CDR2 is YNNKEL (reference sequence). CDR3 length: 17 residues.

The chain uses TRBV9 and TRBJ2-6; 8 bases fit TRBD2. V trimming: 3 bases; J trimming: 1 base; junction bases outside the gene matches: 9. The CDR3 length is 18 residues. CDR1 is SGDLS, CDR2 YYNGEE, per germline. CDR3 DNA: TGTGCCAGCAGCGCCCCTGCCGGGGGGGGATCTGGGGCCAACGTCCTGACTTTC. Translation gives CASSAPAGGGSGANVLTF.

The CDR3 DNA reads TGTGCCAGCAAGAAGCCGGGACTAGCAGACAATGAGCAGTTCTTC. It codes for CASKKPGLADNEQFF. The rearrangement links TRBV27 to TRBJ2-1; 9 bases line up with TRBD2. V dropped 7 bases and J dropped 5; count of bases not matched to a gene: 9. CDR3 size: 15 residues. Per the germline V gene, CDR1 is MNHEY and CDR2 is SMNVEV (reference sequence).

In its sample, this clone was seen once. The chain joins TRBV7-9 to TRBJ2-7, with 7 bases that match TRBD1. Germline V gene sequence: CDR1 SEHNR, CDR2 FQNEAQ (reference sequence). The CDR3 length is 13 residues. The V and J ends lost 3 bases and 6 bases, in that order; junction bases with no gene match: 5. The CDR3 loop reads CASSLRQGREQYF. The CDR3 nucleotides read TGTGCCAGCAGCTTGAGACAGGGCCGCGAGCAGTACTTC.

The CDR3 nucleotides read TGTGCCAGTAGTACCCCGGGGGTGGTTTCCACCCCCAATGAGCAGTTCTTC. This sequence encodes CASSTPGVVSTPNEQFF. The chain has TRBV19 and TRBJ2-1; D is possibly TRBD2 (6 bases). Trimming took 4 bases from V and 6 from J, leaving 22 bases between them. The CDR3 runs 17 residues. Looked up from germline, CDR1 is LNHDA and CDR2 is SQIVND (reference sequence).

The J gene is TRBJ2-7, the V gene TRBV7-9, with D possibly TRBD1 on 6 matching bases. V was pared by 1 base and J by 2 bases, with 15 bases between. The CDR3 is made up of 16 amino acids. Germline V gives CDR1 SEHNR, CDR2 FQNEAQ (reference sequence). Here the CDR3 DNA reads TGTGCCAGCAGCTTAGAGTTTAGTACAGGGACCTACGAGCAGTACTTC. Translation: CASSLEFSTGTYEQYF.

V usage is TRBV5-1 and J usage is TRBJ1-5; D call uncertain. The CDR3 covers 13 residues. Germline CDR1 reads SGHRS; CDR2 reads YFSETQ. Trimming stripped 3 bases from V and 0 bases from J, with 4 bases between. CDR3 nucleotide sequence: TGCGCCAGCAGCTACGGTAGCAATCAGCCCCAGCATTTT. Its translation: CASSYGSNQPQHF.

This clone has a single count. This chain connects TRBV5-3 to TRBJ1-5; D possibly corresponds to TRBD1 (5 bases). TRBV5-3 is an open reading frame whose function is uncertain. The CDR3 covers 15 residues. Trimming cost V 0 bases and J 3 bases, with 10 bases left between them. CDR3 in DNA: TGTGCCAGAAGCTTGGACGGGACCCACAATCAGCCCCAGCATTTT. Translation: CARSLDGTHNQPQHF.

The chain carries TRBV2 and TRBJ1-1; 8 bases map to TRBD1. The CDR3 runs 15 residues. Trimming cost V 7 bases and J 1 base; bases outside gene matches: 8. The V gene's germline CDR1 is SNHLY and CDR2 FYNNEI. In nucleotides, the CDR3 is TGTGCCAGCACCAAGACAGGGGTTGGGAACACTGAAGCTTTCTTT. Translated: CASTKTGVGNTEAFF.

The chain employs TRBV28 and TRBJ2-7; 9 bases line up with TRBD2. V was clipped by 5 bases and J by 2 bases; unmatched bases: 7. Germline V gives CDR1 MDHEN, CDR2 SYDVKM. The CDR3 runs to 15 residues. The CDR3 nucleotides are TGTGCCAGCAGTACCCGGGCTAGCGGGGCCTACGAGCAGTACTTC. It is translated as CASSTRASGAYEQYF.

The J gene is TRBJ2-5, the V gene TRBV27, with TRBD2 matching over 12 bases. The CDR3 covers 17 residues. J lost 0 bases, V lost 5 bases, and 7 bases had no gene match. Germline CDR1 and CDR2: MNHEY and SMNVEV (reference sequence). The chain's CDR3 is CASSPLGLAGNQETQYF. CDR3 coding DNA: TGTGCCAGCAGTCCCCTCGGACTAGCGGGAAACCAAGAGACCCAGTACTTC.

CDR3 nucleotides: TGTGCCAGCAGCCCAGGGAGTCTAGCGCGAAGCACAGATACGCAGTATTTT. Protein product: CASSPGSLARSTDTQYF. The chain uses TRBV5-8 and TRBJ2-3; the D gene is possibly TRBD2 (6 bases). The V and J ends lost 4 bases and 0 bases respectively, with 18 bases between them. The CDR3 is 17 residues long. Per the germline V gene, CDR1 is SGHTS and CDR2 is YDEGEE. Full variable domain (remainder filled in from reference TRBV5-8 and TRBJ2-3): EAGVTQSPTHLIKTRGQQATLRCSPISGHTSVYWYQQALGLGLQFLLWYDEGEERNRGNFPPRFSGRQFPNYSSELNVNALELEDSALYLCASSPGSLARSTDTQYFGPGTRLTVL.

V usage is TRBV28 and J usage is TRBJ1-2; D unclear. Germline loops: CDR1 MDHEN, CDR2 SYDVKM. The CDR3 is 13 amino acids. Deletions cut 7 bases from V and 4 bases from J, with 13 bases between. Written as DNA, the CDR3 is TGTGCCAGCATCATGCCGGCGATCTATGGCTACACCTTC. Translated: CASIMPAIYGYTF.

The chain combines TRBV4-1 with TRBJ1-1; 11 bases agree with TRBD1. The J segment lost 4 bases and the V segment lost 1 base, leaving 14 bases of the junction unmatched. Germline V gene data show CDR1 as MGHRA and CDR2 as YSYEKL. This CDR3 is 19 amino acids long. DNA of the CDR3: TGCGCCAGCAGCCAAGGCCGAAACTCGGACAGGGGGCTTGGCACTGAAGCTTTCTTT. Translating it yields CASSQGRNSDRGLGTEAFF.

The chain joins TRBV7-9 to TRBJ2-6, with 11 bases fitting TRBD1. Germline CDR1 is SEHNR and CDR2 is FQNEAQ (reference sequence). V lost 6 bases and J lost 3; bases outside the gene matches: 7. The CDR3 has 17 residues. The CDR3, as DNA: TGTGCCAGCAGTCCGGACAGGGGGCAAAGTGGGGCCAACGTCCTGACTTTC. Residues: CASSPDRGQSGANVLTF.

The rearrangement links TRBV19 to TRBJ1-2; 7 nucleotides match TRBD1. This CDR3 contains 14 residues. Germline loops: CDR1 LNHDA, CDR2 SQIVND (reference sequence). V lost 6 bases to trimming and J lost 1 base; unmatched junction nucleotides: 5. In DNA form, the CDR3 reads TGTGCCAGTAGCCCGGGGACAGATAACTATGGCTACACCTTC. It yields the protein CASSPGTDNYGYTF.

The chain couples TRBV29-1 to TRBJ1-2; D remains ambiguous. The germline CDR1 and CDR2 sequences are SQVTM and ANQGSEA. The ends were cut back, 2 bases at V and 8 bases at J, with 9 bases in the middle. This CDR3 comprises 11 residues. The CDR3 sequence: CSVEPGNGYTF. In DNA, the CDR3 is TGCAGCGTTGAACCTGGGAACGGCTACACCTTC.

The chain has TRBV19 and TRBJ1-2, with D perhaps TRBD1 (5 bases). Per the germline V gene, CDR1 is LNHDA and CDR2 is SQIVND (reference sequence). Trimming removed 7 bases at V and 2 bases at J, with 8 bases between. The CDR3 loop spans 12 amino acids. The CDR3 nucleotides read TGTGCCAGTACCCGGGACAACTATGGCTACACCTTC. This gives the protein CASTRDNYGYTF.

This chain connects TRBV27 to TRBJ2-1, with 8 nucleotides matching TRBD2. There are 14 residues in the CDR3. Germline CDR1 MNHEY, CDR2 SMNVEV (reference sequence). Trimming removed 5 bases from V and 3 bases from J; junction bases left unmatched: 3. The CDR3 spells CASSRGGLYNEQFF. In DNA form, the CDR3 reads TGTGCCAGCAGTCGGGGGGGACTCTACAATGAGCAGTTCTTC.

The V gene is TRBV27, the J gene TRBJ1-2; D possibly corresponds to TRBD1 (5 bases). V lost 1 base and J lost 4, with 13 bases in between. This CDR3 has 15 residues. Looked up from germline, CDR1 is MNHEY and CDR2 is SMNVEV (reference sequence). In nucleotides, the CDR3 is TGTGCCAGCAGTTTATTGAGCAGGGTCAGCTATGGCTACACCTTC. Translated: CASSLLSRVSYGYTF.